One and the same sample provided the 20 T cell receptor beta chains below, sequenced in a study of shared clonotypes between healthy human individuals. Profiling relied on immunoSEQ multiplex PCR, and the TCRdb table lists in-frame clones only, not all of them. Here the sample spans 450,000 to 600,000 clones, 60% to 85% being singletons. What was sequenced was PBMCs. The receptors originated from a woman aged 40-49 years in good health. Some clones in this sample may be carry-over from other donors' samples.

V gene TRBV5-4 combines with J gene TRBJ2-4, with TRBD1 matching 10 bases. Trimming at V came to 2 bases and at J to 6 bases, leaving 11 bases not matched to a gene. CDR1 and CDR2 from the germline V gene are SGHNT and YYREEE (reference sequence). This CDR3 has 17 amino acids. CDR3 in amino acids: CASSFLRLRDRGNIQYF. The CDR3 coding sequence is TGTGCCAGCAGCTTCCTCCGTCTCCGGGACAGGGGAAACATTCAGTACTTC.

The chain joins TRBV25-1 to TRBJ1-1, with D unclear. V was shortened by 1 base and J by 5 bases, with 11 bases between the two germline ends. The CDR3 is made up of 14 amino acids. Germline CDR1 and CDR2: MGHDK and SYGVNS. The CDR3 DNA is TGTGCCAGCAGTGAATTCAAGTCCGGGACTGAAGCTTTCTTT. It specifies CASSEFKSGTEAFF.

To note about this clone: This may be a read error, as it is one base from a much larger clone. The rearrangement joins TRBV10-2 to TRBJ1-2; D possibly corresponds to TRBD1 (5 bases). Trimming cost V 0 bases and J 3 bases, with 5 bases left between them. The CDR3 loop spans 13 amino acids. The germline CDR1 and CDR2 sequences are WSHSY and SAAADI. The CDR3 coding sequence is TGCGCCAGCAGTGAGTCGGGGGACTATGGCTACACCTTC. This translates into CASSESGDYGYTF.

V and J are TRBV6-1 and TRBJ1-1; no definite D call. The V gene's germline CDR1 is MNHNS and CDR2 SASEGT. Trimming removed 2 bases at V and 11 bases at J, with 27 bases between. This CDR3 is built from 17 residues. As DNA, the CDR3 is TGTGCCAGCAGTGAACTAGATAGCCTTCATTCACGAGAGCGGGCTTTCTTT. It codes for CASSELDSLHSRERAFF.

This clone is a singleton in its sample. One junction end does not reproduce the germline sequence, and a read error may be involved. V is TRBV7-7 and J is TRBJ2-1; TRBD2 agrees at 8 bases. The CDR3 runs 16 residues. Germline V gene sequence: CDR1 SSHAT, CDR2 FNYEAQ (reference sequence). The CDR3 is CASSPQLAVTYNEQFF. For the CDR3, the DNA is TGTGCTAGCAGCCCGCAACTAGCGGTAACCTACAATGAGCAGTTCTTC.

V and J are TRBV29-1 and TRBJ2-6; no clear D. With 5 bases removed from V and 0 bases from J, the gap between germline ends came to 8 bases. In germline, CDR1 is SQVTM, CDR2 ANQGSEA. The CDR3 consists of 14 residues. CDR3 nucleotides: TGCAGCGTTTCTAACTACTCTGGGGCCAACGTCCTGACTTTC. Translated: CSVSNYSGANVLTF.

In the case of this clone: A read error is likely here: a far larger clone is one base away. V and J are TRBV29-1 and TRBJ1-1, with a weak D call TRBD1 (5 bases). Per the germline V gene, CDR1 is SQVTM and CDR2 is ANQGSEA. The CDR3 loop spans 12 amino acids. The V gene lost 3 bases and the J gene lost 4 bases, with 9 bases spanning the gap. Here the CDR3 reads CSVDGALTEAFF. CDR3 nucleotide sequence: TGCAGCGTTGACGGGGCTCTCACTGAAGCTTTCTTT.

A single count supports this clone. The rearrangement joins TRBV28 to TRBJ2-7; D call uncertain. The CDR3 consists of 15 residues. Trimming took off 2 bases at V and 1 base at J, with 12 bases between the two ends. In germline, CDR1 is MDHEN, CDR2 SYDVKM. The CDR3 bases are TGTGCCAGCAGTTTAGTCGGCGCAGGATCCTACGAGCAGTACTTC. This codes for CASSLVGAGSYEQYF.

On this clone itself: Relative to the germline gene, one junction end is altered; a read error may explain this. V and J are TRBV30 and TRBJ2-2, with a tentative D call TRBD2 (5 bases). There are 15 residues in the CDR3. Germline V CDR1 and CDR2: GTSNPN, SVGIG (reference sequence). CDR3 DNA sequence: TGTGCCTGGAGCGACGGACTTTGGTGCCACCGGGGAGCTGTTTTT. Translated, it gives CAWSDGLWCHRGAVF.

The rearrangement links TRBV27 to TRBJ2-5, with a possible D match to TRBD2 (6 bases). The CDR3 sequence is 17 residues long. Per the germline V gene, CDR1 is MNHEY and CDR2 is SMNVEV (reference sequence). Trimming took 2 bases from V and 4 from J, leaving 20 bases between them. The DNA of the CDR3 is TGTGCCAGCAGTTTAAGGCTAGCGCACCCCGAGGTAGAGACCCAGTACTTC. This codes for CASSLRLAHPEVETQYF.

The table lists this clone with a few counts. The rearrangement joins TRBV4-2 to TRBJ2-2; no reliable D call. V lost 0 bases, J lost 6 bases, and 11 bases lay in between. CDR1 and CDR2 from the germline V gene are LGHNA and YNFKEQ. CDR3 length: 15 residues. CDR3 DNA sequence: TGTGCCAGCAGCCAAGACTACGCCGGGTCCGGGGAGCTGTTTTTT. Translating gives CASSQDYAGSGELFF.

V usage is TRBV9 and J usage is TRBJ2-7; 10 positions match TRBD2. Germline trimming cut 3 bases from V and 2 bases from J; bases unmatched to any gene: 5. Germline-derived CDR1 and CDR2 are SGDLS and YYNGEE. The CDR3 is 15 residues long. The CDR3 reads CASSGVAGGPYEQYF. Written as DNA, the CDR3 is TGTGCCAGCAGCGGGGTAGCGGGAGGTCCCTACGAGCAGTACTTC.

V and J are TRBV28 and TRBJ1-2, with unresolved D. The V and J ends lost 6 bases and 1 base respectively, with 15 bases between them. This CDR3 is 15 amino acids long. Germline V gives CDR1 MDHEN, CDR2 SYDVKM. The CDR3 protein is CASSPDGWGNYGYTF. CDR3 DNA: TGTGCCAGCAGCCCCGACGGGTGGGGTAACTATGGCTACACCTTC.

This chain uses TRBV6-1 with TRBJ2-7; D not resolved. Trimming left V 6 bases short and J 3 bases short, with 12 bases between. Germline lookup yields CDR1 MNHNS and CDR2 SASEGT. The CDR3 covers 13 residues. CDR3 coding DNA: TGTGCCAGCAGCGACCACCAAAACTACGAGCAGTACTTC. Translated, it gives CASSDHQNYEQYF.

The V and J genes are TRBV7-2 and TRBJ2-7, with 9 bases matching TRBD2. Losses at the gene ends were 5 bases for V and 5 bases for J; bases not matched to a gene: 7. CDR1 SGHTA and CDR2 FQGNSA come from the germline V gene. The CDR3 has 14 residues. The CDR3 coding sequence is TGTGCCAGCAGCCCAGCGGGGGGTTTCCACGAGCAGTACTTC. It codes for CASSPAGGFHEQYF.

The CDR3 is CASSKDRTGITYEQYF. CDR3 in DNA: TGTGCCAGCAGCAAAGATAGAACGGGGATAACCTACGAGCAGTACTTC. V usage is TRBV21-1 and J usage is TRBJ2-7; the table's D call TRBD2 went unverified against the DNA. TRBV21-1 is a recognized pseudogene. The CDR3 has 16 amino acids.

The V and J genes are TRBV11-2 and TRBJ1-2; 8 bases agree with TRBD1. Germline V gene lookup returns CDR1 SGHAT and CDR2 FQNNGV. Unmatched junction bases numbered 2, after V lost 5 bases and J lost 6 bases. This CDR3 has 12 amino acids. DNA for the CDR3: TGTGCCAGCAGCCTACAGGGGGATGGCTACACCTTC. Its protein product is CASSLQGDGYTF. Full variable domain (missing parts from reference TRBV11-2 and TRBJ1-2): EAGVAQSPRYKIIEKRQSVAFWCNPISGHATLYWYQQILGQGPKLLIQFQNNGVVDDSQLPKDRFSAERLKGVDSTLKIQPAKLEDSAVYLCASSLQGDGYTFGSGTRLTVV.

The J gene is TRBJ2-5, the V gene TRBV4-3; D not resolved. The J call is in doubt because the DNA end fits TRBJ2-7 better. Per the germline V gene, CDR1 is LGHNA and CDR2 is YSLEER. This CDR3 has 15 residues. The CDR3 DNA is TGCGCCAGCAGCCAAGATCCGGCGCTGACCTACGAGCAGTACTTC. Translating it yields CASSQDPALTYEQYF.

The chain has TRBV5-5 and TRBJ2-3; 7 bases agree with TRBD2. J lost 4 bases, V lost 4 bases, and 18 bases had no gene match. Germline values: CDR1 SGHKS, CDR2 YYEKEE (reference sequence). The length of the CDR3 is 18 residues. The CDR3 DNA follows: TGTGCCAGCAGCACCTCACCCCCCCTCTCGGGAGGAGCAGATACGCAGTATTTT. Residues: CASSTSPPLSGGADTQYF. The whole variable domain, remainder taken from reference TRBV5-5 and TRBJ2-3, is DAGVTQSPTHLIKTRGQQVTLRCSPISGHKSVSWYQQVLGQGPQFIFQYYEKEERGRGNFPDRFSARQFPNYSSELNVNALLLGDSALYLCASSTSPPLSGGADTQYFGPGTRLTVL.

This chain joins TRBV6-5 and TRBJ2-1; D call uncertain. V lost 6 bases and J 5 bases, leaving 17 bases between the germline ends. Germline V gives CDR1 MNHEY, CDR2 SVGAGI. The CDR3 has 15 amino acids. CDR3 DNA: TGTGCCAGCAGCTTGACGCGGACCAGACACAATGAGCAGTTCTTC. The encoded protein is CASSLTRTRHNEQFF.